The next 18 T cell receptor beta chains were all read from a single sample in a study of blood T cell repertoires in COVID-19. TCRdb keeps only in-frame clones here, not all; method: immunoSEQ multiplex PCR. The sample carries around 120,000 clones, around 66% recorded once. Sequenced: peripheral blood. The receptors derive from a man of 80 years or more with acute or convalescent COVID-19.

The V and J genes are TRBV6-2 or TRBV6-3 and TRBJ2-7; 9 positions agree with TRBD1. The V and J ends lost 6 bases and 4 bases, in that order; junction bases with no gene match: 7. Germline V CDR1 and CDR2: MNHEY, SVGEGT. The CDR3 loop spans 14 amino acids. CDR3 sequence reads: CASSKTGGRYEQYF. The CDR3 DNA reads TGTGCCAGCAGCAAAACAGGGGGCAGGTACGAGCAGTACTTC.

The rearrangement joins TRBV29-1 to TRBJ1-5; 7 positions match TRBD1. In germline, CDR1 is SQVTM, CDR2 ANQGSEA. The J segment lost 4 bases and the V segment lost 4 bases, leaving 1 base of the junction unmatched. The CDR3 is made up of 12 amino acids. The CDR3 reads CSVGTGNQPQHF. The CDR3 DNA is TGCAGCGTTGGGACAGGTAATCAGCCCCAGCATTTT.

The chain's CDR3 is CASSLWGRGRPDTQYF. CDR3 sequence (DNA): TGTGCCAGCAGCTTATGGGGCAGGGGGCGCCCAGATACGCAGTATTTT. The J gene is TRBJ2-3, the V gene TRBV7-9; 8 bases align to TRBD1. The CDR3 sequence is 16 residues long. Germline values: CDR1 SEHNR, CDR2 FQNEAQ (reference sequence). Germline trimming cut 2 bases from V and 4 bases from J; bases unmatched to any gene: 8.

CDR3 sequence: CASSAQGANEQFF. The CDR3 DNA reads TGTGCCAGCAGCGCCCAGGGGGCGAATGAGCAGTTCTTC. The J gene is TRBJ2-1, the V gene TRBV7-2, with TRBD1 matching 8 bases. V lost 5 bases, J lost 7 bases, and 4 bases stayed unmatched. The CDR3 extends over 13 amino acids. CDR1 SGHTA and CDR2 FQGNSA come from the germline V gene.

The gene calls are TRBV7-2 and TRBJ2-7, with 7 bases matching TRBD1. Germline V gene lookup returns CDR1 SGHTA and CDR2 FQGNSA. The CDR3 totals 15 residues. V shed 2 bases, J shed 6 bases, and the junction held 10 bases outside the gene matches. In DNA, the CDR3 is TGTGCCAGCAGCTTATCCTATACAGGGGCCCGCGAGCAGTACTTC. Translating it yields CASSLSYTGAREQYF.

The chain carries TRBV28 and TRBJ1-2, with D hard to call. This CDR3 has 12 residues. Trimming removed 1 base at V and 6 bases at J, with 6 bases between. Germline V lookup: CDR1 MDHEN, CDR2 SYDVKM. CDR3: CASSLFGDGYTF. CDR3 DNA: TGTGCCAGCAGTTTATTCGGGGATGGCTACACCTTC.

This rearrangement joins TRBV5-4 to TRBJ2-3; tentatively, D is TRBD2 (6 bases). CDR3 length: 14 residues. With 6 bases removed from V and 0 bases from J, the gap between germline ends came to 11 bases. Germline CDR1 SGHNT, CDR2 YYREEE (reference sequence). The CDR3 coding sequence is TGTGCCAGCATGGAGGGCTCTAGCACAGATACGCAGTATTTT. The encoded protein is CASMEGSSTDTQYF.

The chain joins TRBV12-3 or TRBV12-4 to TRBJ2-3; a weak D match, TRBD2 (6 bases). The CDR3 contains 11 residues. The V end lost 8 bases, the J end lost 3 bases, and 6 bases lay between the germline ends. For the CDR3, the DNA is TGTGCCAGCGGAGGGACAGATACGCAGTATTTT. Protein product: CASGGTDTQYF.

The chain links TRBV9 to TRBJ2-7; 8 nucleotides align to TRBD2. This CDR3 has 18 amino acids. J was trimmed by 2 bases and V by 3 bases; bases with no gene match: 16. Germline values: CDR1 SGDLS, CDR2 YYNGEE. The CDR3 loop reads CASSAPSQRESSTYEQYF. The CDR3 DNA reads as TGTGCCAGCAGCGCCCCATCTCAGCGGGAGTCTTCTACCTACGAGCAGTACTTC.

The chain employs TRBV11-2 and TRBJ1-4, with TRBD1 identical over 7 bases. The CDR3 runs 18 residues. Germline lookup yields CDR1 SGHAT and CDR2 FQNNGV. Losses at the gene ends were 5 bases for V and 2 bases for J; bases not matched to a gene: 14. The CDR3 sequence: CASSGQGGRAGTNEKLFF. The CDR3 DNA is TGTGCCAGCAGCGGCCAAGGGGGCCGCGCAGGGACTAATGAAAAACTGTTTTTT.

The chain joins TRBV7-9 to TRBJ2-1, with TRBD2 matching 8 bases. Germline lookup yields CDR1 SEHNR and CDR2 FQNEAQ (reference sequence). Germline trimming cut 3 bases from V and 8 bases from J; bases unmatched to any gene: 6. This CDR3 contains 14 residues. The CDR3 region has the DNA TGTGCCAGCAGCTTCAGCGGGAGAACTGATGAGCAGTTCTTC. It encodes CASSFSGRTDEQFF.

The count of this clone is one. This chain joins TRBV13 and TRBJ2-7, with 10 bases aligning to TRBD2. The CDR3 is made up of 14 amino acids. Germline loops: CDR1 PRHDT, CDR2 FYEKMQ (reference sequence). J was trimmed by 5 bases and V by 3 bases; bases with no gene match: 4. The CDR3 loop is CASSLSGGGHEQYF. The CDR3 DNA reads TGTGCCAGCAGCTTGAGCGGGGGGGGCCACGAGCAGTACTTC.

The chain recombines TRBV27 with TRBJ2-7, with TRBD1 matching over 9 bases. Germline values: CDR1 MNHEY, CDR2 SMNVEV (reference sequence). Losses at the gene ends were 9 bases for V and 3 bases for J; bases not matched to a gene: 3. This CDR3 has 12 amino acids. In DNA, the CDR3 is TGTGCCAGTAGGACAGGGGACTACGAGCAGTACTTC. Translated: CASRTGDYEQYF.

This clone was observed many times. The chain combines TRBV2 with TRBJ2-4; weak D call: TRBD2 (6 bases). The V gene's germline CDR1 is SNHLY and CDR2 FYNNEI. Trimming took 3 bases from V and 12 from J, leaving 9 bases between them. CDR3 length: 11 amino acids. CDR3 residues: CASSDWEAQYF. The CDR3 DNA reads TGTGCCAGCAGTGACTGGGAGGCTCAGTACTTC. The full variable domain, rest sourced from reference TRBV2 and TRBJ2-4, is EPEVTQTPSHQVTQMGQEVILRCVPISNHLYFYWYRQILGQKVEFLVSFYNNEISEKSEIFDDQFSVERPDGSNFTLKIRSTKLEDSAMYFCASSDWEAQYFGAGTRLSVL.

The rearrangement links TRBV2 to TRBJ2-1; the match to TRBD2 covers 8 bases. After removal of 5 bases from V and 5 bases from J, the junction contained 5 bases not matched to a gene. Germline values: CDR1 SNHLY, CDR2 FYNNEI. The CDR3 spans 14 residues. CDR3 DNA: TGTGCCAGCAGTTCCGGAGCGGGAGACAATGAGCAGTTCTTC. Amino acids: CASSSGAGDNEQFF.

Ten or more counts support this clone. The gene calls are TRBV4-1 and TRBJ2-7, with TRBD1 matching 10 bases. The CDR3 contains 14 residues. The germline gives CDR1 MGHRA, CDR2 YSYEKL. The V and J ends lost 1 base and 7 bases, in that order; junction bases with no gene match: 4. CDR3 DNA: TGCGCCAGCAGCCAAGCGGACAGGGGGAGGGAGCAGTACTTC. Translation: CASSQADRGREQYF.

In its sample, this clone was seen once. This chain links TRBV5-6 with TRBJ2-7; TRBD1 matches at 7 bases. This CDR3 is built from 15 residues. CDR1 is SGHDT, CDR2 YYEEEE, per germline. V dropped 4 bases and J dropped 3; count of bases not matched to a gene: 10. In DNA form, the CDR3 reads TGTGCCAGCAGCCCCCGCTGGGACAGAAACTACGAGCAGTACTTC. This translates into CASSPRWDRNYEQYF. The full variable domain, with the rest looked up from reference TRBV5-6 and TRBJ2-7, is DAGVTQSPTHLIKTRGQQVTLRCSPKSGHDTVSWYQQALGQGPQFIFQYYEEEERQRGNFPDRFSGHQFPNYSSELNVNALLLGDSALYLCASSPRWDRNYEQYFGPGTRLTVT.

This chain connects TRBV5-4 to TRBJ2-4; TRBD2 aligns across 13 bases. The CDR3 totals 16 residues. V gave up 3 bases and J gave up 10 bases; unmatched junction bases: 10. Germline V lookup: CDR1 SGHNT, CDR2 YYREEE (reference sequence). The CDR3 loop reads CASSSKGTSGVLIQYF. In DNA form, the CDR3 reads TGTGCCAGCAGCTCCAAGGGGACTAGCGGGGTACTAATTCAGTACTTC.